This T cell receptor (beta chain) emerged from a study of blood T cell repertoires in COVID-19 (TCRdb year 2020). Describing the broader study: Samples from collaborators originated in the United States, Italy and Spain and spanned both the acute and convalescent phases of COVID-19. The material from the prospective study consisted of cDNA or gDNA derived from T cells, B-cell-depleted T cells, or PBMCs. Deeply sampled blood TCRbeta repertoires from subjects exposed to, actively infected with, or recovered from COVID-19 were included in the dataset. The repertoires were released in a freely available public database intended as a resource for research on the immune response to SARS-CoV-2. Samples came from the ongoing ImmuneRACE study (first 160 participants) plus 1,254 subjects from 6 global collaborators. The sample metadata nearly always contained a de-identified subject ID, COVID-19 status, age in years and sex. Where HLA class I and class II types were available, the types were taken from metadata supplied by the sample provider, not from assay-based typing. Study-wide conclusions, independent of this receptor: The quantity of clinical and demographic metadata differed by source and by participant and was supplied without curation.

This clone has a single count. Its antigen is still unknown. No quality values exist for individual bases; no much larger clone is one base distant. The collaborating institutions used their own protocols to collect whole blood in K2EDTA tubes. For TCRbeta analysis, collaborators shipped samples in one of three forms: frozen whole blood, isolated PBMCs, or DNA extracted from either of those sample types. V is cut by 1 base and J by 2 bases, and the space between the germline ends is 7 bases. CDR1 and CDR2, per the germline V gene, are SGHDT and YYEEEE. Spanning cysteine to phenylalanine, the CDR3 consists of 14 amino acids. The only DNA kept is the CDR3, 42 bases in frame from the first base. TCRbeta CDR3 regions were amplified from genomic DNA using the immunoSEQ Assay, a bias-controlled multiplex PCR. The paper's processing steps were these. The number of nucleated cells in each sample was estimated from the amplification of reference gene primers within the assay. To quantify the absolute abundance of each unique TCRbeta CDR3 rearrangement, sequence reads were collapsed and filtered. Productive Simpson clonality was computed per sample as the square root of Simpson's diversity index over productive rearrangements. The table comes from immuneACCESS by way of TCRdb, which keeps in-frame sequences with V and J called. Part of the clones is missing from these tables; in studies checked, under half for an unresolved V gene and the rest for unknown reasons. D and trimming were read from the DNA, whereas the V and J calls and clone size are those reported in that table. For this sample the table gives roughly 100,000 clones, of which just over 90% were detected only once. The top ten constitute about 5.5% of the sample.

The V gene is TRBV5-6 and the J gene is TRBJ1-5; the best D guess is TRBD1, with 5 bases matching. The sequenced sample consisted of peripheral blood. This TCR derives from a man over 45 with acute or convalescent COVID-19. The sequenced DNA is TGTGCCAGCAGCTTGTTCAGGGGCAATCAGCCCCAGCATTTT. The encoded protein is CASSLFRGNQPQHF.